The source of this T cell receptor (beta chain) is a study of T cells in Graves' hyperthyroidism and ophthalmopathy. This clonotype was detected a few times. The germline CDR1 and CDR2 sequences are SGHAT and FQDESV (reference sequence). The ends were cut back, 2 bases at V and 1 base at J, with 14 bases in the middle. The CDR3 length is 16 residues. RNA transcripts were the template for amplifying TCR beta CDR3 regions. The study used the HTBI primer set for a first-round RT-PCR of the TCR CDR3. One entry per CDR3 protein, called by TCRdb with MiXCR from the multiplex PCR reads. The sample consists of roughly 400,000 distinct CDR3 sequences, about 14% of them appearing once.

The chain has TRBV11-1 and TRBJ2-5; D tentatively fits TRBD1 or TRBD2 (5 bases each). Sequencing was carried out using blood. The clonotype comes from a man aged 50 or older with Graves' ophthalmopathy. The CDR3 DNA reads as TGTGCCAGCAGCTTACCCCGGGACGGTTCCCAAGAGACCCAGTACTTC. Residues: CASSLPRDGSQETQYF.